Listed here are 9 T cell receptor beta chains from one sample, sequenced in a study of blood T cell repertoires in COVID-19. The table came from immunoSEQ multiplex PCR; TCRdb's copy has only in-frame clones and leaves some out. The sample shows about 220,000 clones, roughly 80% of them seen only once. The sample comprised peripheral blood. Source of these receptors: a woman aged 55-75 years with acute or convalescent COVID-19.

The gene calls are TRBV5-8 and TRBJ2-6, with unresolved D. This CDR3 spans 17 amino acids. Between the trimmed V and J ends, which lost 0 bases and 0 bases, there was a span of 10 bases. Per germline, CDR1 SGHTS and CDR2 YDEGEE. The CDR3 protein is CASSLATWSSGANVLTF. The CDR3 DNA reads as TGTGCCAGCAGCTTGGCCACTTGGTCCTCTGGGGCCAACGTCCTGACTTTC.

This clone was picked up one time. The chain joins TRBV11-2 to TRBJ2-1; D is possibly TRBD2 (7 bases). Per germline, CDR1 SGHAT and CDR2 FQNNGV. V was pared by 5 bases and J by 8 bases, with 13 bases between. The CDR3 covers 13 residues. The CDR3 DNA sequence: TGTGCCAGCAGCCGAGGGGGGGCGTATGAGCAGTTCTTC. It is translated as CASSRGGAYEQFF.

The chain couples TRBV27 to TRBJ1-2, with TRBD1 as a possible D gene (5 bases). V lost 3 bases to trimming and J lost 1 base, with 18 bases between them. The CDR3 is 17 residues long. The germline V gene encodes CDR1 MNHEY and CDR2 SMNVEV (reference sequence). The CDR3 coding sequence is TGTGCCAGCAGTTTGGCGGGGGGGGGAAGGGTTAACTATGGCTACACCTTC. This translates into CASSLAGGGRVNYGYTF.

The chain is built from TRBV5-4 and TRBJ1-1; D is undetermined. Germline CDR1 SGHNT, CDR2 YYREEE (reference sequence). This CDR3 spans 13 amino acids. V was pared by 1 base and J by 8 bases, with 12 bases between. CDR3 amino acids: CASSLIGRPEAFF. The CDR3 DNA follows: TGTGCCAGCAGCTTGATTGGCAGGCCGGAAGCTTTCTTT.

This rearrangement joins TRBV7-8 to TRBJ1-1; 7 bases map to TRBD1. Germline V CDR1 and CDR2: SGHVS, FQNEAQ. V lost 3 bases, J lost 1 base, and 11 bases stayed unmatched. This CDR3 comprises 17 residues. CDR3 protein: CASSFPSKGARNTEAFF. CDR3 DNA: TGTGCCAGCAGCTTCCCATCCAAGGGGGCTAGGAACACTGAAGCTTTCTTT. The whole variable domain, filled in from reference TRBV7-8 and TRBJ1-1, reads GAGVSQSPRYKVAKRGQDVALRCDPISGHVSLFWYQQALGQGPEFLTYFQNEAQLDKSGLPSDRFFAERPEGSVSTLKIQRTQQEDSAVYLCASSFPSKGARNTEAFFGQGTRLTVV.

The chain employs TRBV10-3 and TRBJ1-2, with D perhaps TRBD1 (6 bases). Germline CDR1 and CDR2: ENHRY and SYGVKD. The CDR3 extends over 12 amino acids. Trimming took 9 bases from V and 4 from J, leaving 12 bases between them. CDR3 region: CAISGAIYGYTF. The CDR3 DNA sequence: TGTGCCATTTCAGGGGCCATCTATGGCTACACCTTC.

V is TRBV27 and J is TRBJ1-2; maybe TRBD1 (5 bases). CDR1 and CDR2 from the germline V gene are MNHEY and SMNVEV (reference sequence). With 3 bases removed from V and 4 bases from J, the gap between germline ends came to 9 bases. CDR3 length: 13 amino acids. The CDR3, as DNA: TGTGCCAGCAGTTTCAACGGGGGCTATGGCTACACCTTC. Its protein product is CASSFNGGYGYTF.

This chain connects TRBV18 to TRBJ2-3; 7 nucleotides agree with TRBD2. CDR3 size: 17 residues. Germline trimming cut 0 bases from V and 0 bases from J; bases unmatched to any gene: 6. Germline loops: CDR1 KGHSH, CDR2 LQKENI. DNA of the CDR3: TGTGCCAGCTCACCACCTAAGCTAGCGGTGAGCACAGATACGCAGTATTTT. Amino acid sequence: CASSPPKLAVSTDTQYF.

V and J are TRBV20-1 and TRBJ1-1; 8 bases are shared with TRBD1. In germline, CDR1 is DFQATT, CDR2 SNEGSKA (reference sequence). This CDR3 region has 13 residues. V gave up 3 bases and J gave up 6 bases; unmatched junction bases: 6. Here the CDR3 reads CSASRTGRPEAFF. Written as DNA, the CDR3 is TGCAGTGCTAGTCGGACAGGGAGGCCTGAAGCTTTCTTT.